One and the same sample provided the 14 T cell receptor beta chains below, sequenced in a study of shared clonotypes between healthy human individuals. Some clones are missing from TCRdb's copy, which holds only in-frame ones; the method was immunoSEQ multiplex PCR. The sample includes 650,000 to 800,000 clones, around 77% seen only once; the top ten take more than 1.5%. The material sequenced was memory CD4+ T cells sorted from blood. Indicated subset: CD45RA-negative fraction. The receptor set was obtained from a woman younger than 45 in good health.

There are a few counts of this clone. The chain employs TRBV28 and TRBJ1-2; D is unclear. This CDR3 is built from 13 residues. Trimming took off 8 bases at V and 2 bases at J, with 12 bases between the two ends. The germline CDR1 and CDR2 sequences are MDHEN and SYDVKM. The CDR3 DNA is TGTGCCAGCTGTCGTGCAGAGAACTATGGCTACACCTTC. This sequence encodes CASCRAENYGYTF.

The chain links TRBV6-1 to TRBJ1-5, with D maybe TRBD1 (5 bases). This CDR3 has 13 amino acids. Germline loops: CDR1 MNHNS, CDR2 SASEGT. V was trimmed by 4 bases and J by 2 bases, leaving 6 bases between them. The CDR3 DNA sequence: TGTGCCAGCAGTGGGGGGGGCAATCAGCCCCAGCATTTT. Translation: CASSGGGNQPQHF.

V usage is TRBV27 and J usage is TRBJ2-2, with 14 bases aligning to TRBD2. This CDR3 region has 18 residues. Per germline, CDR1 MNHEY and CDR2 SMNVEV (reference sequence). Trimming at V came to 4 bases and at J to 1 base, leaving 5 bases not matched to a gene. The CDR3 is CASSSRLAGGLNTGELFF. CDR3 bases: TGTGCCAGCAGTTCTCGACTAGCGGGAGGGTTGAACACCGGGGAGCTGTTTTTT.

V usage is TRBV27 and J usage is TRBJ2-1; D possibly corresponds to TRBD2 (5 bases). CDR3 size: 15 residues. V was cut by 2 bases and J by 9 bases, with 17 bases left in between. CDR1 is MNHEY and CDR2 is SMNVEV in the germline V gene (reference sequence). CDR3 sequence reads: CASSLQTGPAGEQFF. CDR3 sequence (DNA): TGTGCCAGCAGTTTACAGACTGGACCGGCGGGTGAGCAGTTCTTC.

The CDR3: CASSIGVLAFF. DNA of the CDR3: TGTGCCAGTAGTATCGGGGTGTTGGCTTTCTTT. This rearrangement joins TRBV19 to TRBJ1-1; D call uncertain. V was trimmed by 3 bases and J by 11 bases, leaving 10 bases between them. The CDR3 loop spans 11 amino acids. Germline V CDR1 and CDR2: LNHDA, SQIVND (reference sequence). Variable domain in full (rest from reference TRBV19 and TRBJ1-1): DGGITQSPKYLFRKEGQNVTLSCEQNLNHDAMYWYRQDPGQGLRLIYYSQIVNDFQKGDIAEGYSVSREKKESFPLTVTSAQKNPTAFYLCASSIGVLAFFGQGTRLTVV.

The chain links TRBV28 to TRBJ1-6; perhaps TRBD1 as D (6 bases). The CDR3 spans 15 residues. Deletions cut 5 bases from V and 5 bases from J, with 13 bases between. Germline V gene lookup returns CDR1 MDHEN and CDR2 SYDVKM. CDR3 amino acids: CASSPQGYNNSPLHF. CDR3 coding DNA: TGTGCCAGCAGTCCACAGGGATACAATAATTCACCCCTCCACTTT.

Regarding this clone: A far larger clone differs by one base, so this is likely a read error. The sample has other DNA sequences that encode this CDR3 too. The chain combines TRBV11-2 with TRBJ2-2; tentative D call: TRBD1 (5 bases). Germline CDR1 is SGHAT and CDR2 is FQNNGV. CDR3 length equals 14 residues. V lost 2 bases, J lost 1 base, and 5 bases lay in between. DNA of the CDR3: TGTGCCAGCAGCTTACAGGGGAACACCGGGGAGCTGTTTTTT. This sequence encodes CASSLQGNTGELFF.

The V and J genes are TRBV10-1 and TRBJ2-1; D not resolved. Germline V gives CDR1 WNHNN, CDR2 SYGVQD (reference sequence). V shed 5 bases and J shed 9 bases, with 14 bases lying between them. The CDR3 has 13 amino acids. The CDR3 loop reads CASSRARSSEQFF. In DNA, the CDR3 is TGCGCCAGCAGTCGCGCCCGAAGTTCTGAGCAGTTCTTC.

This chain uses TRBV28 with TRBJ2-7, with 9 bases lining up with TRBD2. In germline, CDR1 is MDHEN, CDR2 SYDVKM. With 1 base clipped from V and 3 bases from J, the junction kept 4 bases outside the gene matches. The length of the CDR3 is 15 residues. The CDR3 here is CASSLFPSGNYEQYF. In nucleotides, the CDR3 is TGTGCCAGCAGTTTATTCCCTAGCGGGAACTACGAGCAGTACTTC.

At least ten counts were recorded for this clone. The chain carries TRBV13 and TRBJ1-2; D may be TRBD1 (6 bases). Trimming removed 3 bases at V and 4 bases at J, with 9 bases between. This CDR3 has 13 amino acids. Per germline, CDR1 PRHDT and CDR2 FYEKMQ (reference sequence). Here the CDR3 DNA reads TGTGCCAGCAGCTTCAGGGGTAGCTATGGCTACACCTTC. Translation gives CASSFRGSYGYTF. Full variable domain (remainder filled in from reference TRBV13 and TRBJ1-2): AAGVIQSPRHLIKEKRETATLKCYPIPRHDTVYWYQQGPGQDPQFLISFYEKMQSDKGSIPDRFSAQQFSDYHSELNMSSLELGDSALYFCASSFRGSYGYTFGSGTRLTVV.

The chain links TRBV28 to TRBJ1-2; D is unclear. Trimming left V 0 bases short and J 8 bases short, with 4 bases between. The length of the CDR3 is 11 residues. Per germline, CDR1 MDHEN and CDR2 SYDVKM. The CDR3 DNA reads TGTGCCAGCAGTTTATGGCAGGGCTACACCTTC. It translates to CASSLWQGYTF.

This chain uses TRBV15 with TRBJ1-5; 9 bases agree with TRBD1. Germline V gene sequence: CDR1 LNHNV, CDR2 YYDKDF (reference sequence). The CDR3 is made up of 16 amino acids. After removal of 3 bases from V and 6 bases from J, the junction contained 9 bases not matched to a gene. Written as DNA, the CDR3 is TGTGCCACCAGCAGGGGGACAGGGTTTCCTCTTCAGCCCCAGCATTTT. This gives the protein CATSRGTGFPLQPQHF.

This clone was recorded only once. The rearrangement links TRBV6-1 to TRBJ2-2; D possibly corresponds to TRBD2 (6 bases). The CDR3 loop spans 14 amino acids. Trimming took 1 base from V and 6 from J, leaving 9 bases between them. Per the germline V gene, CDR1 is MNHNS and CDR2 is SASEGT. In nucleotides, the CDR3 is TGTGCCAGCAGTGAAGTGGCGGGACCCGGGGAGCTGTTTTTT. Protein: CASSEVAGPGELFF.

The chain employs TRBV5-1 and TRBJ2-5; possible D gene TRBD1, 6 bases. Germline CDR1 is SGHRS and CDR2 is YFSETQ. This CDR3 comprises 16 residues. V was pared by 4 bases and J by 1 base, with 17 bases between. The CDR3 is CASSQDPVGGQETQYF. The CDR3 DNA follows: TGCGCCAGCAGCCAAGACCCCGTAGGGGGCCAAGAGACCCAGTACTTC. Filled out from reference TRBV5-1 and TRBJ2-5, the complete variable domain reads KAGVTQTPRYLIKTRGQQVTLSCSPISGHRSVSWYQQTPGQGLQFLFEYFSETQRNKGNFPGRFSGRQFSNSRSEMNVSTLELGDSALYLCASSQDPVGGQETQYFGPGTRLLVL.